The next 23 T cell receptor beta chains were all read from a single sample in a study of response to subunit inactivated influenza vaccine listed by TCRdb under 2018. The receptor library was made with RT-PCR. Sequencing relied on an Illumina HiSeq 2500. TCRdb trimmed public reads at Q25 via fastp, called clones via MiXCR and kept in-frame beta chains. Each CDR3 protein gets just one entry, which takes the most common genes and DNA from the rows behind it. The sample profile shows around 850,000 distinct CDR3 sequences; about 18% of them were found once. The leading ten clones occupy roughly 11% of the sample. This specimen consisted of PBMCs from blood, obtained roughly 5 days after vaccination. These receptors all stem from a man aged 50 to 60 who received an inactivated influenza vaccine. Donor details come from another sample of the same person, matched by shared clones.

There are many counts of this clonotype. The gene calls are TRBV5-1 and TRBJ2-2; TRBD1 agrees at 8 bases. This CDR3 is built from 18 residues. The V gene end was trimmed by 0 bases and the J gene end by 0 bases; junction bases not matched to a gene: 7. Germline V gene lookup returns CDR1 SGHRS and CDR2 YFSETQ. CDR3 nucleotide sequence: TGCGCCAGCAGCTTGGTACCCAGGGGGCCTTCGAACACCGGGGAGCTGTTTTTT. It specifies CASSLVPRGPSNTGELFF.

This clonotype has just a few counts. The gene calls are TRBV30 and TRBJ1-4, with TRBD1 as a possible D gene (5 bases). The CDR3 sequence is 14 residues long. CDR1 is GTSNPN, CDR2 SVGIG, per germline (reference sequence). The ends were cut back, 2 bases at V and 8 bases at J, with 15 bases in the middle. Here the CDR3 DNA reads TGTGCCTGGAGTTCTTCTCGAAGGGGAGAAAAACTGTTTTTT. It is translated as CAWSSSRRGEKLFF.

The chain carries TRBV6-2 or TRBV6-3 and TRBJ2-2; 8 positions agree with TRBD1. The CDR3 contains 13 residues. CDR1 is MNHEY and CDR2 is SVGEGT in the germline V gene. The V gene end was trimmed by 5 bases and the J gene end by 5 bases; junction bases not matched to a gene: 1. The CDR3 nucleotides are TGTGCCAGCAGTGACAGGGGAACCGGGGAGCTGTTTTTT. Its translation: CASSDRGTGELFF.

This sequence joins TRBV30 and TRBJ2-6; TRBD1 might be the D (5 bases). Trimming took 2 bases from V and 2 from J, leaving 13 bases between them. The CDR3 covers 16 residues. Germline assignment: CDR1 GTSNPN and CDR2 SVGIG (reference sequence). This CDR3 is CAWSLLGPTGANVLTF. CDR3 DNA: TGTGCCTGGAGTTTACTGGGGCCCACTGGGGCCAACGTCCTGACTTTC.

In its sample, this clonotype was seen many times. The chain combines TRBV29-1 with TRBJ2-3; perhaps D is TRBD1 or TRBD2 (6 bases each). V was cut by 4 bases and J by 1 base, with 9 bases left in between. The CDR3 extends over 13 amino acids. Germline V gene sequence: CDR1 SQVTM, CDR2 ANQGSEA. The CDR3 DNA is TGCAGCGTTGCGAGGGGGGGCACAGATACGCAGTATTTT. This encodes CSVARGGTDTQYF.

This clonotype was seen a few times. The chain is built from TRBV24-1 and TRBJ2-1; maybe TRBD1 (5 bases). The CDR3 totals 16 residues. The V and J ends lost 3 bases and 1 base respectively, with 12 bases between them. Germline V gene data show CDR1 as KGHDR and CDR2 as SFDVKD. CDR3 protein: CATSDADSLSYNEQFF. CDR3 nucleotides: TGTGCCACCAGTGATGCTGACAGCCTTTCCTACAATGAGCAGTTCTTC.

This clonotype was counted only a few times. The V and J genes are TRBV12-3 or TRBV12-4 and TRBJ1-2; D is unresolved. The CDR3 has 16 amino acids. V lost 1 base, J lost 7 bases, and 19 bases lay in between. CDR3 nucleotide sequence: TGTGCCAGCAGTTTAGTAATGGGAAATCTAGCGGGTGGCTACACCTTC. Amino acids: CASSLVMGNLAGGYTF.

The chain is built from TRBV5-1 and TRBJ2-7, with D perhaps matching TRBD2 (6 bases). Germline CDR1 is SGHRS and CDR2 is YFSETQ. Trimming shortened V by 0 bases and J by 2 bases, and 12 bases separated the two germline ends. This CDR3 region has 15 residues. Here the CDR3 reads CASSLGGGAAYEQYF. In nucleotides, the CDR3 is TGCGCCAGCAGCTTGGGGGGCGGGGCCGCCTACGAGCAGTACTTC.

V usage is TRBV6-2 or TRBV6-3 and J usage is TRBJ2-2; possibly TRBD1 for D (5 bases). CDR3 length equals 15 residues. V dropped 0 bases and J dropped 7 bases, with 12 bases sitting between them. Germline CDR1 MNHEY, CDR2 SVGEGT. Written as DNA, the CDR3 is TGTGCCAGCAGTTACTCGACAGTTTCCGGCGGGGAGCTGTTTTTT. It translates to CASSYSTVSGGELFF.

This clonotype came up a few times. The chain's CDR3 is CSARDSGGRETQYF. CDR3 in DNA: TGCAGTGCTAGAGATTCAGGGGGTCGTGAGACCCAGTACTTC. V is TRBV20-1 and J is TRBJ2-5; 7 bases fit TRBD1. The ends lost 0 bases at V and 5 bases at J; junction bases unmatched: 6. This CDR3 region has 14 residues. Germline V gives CDR1 DFQATT, CDR2 SNEGSKA (reference sequence).

The gene calls are TRBV5-1 and TRBJ2-2; D not certain. This CDR3 has 12 residues. V lost 0 bases, J lost 7 bases, and 4 bases lay in between. CDR1 is SGHRS, CDR2 YFSETQ, per germline. The CDR3 protein is CASSLGNGELFF. The CDR3 region has the DNA TGCGCCAGCAGCTTGGGGAACGGGGAGCTGTTTTTT.

This clonotype was seen only a few times. The CDR3 sequence is CSAKTGVSYEQYF. CDR3 in DNA: TGCAGTGCAAAGACAGGGGTATCCTACGAGCAGTACTTC. This chain links TRBV20-1 with TRBJ2-7; 8 bases line up with TRBD1. The length of the CDR3 is 13 residues. V shed 6 bases and J 1 base; nucleotides not matched to a gene: 5. Germline V gene lookup returns CDR1 DFQATT and CDR2 SNEGSKA (reference sequence).

The genes are TRBV4-3 and TRBJ2-1, with 7 bases fitting TRBD1. The ends lost 4 bases at V and 8 bases at J; junction bases unmatched: 14. This CDR3 region has 16 residues. CDR1 LGHNA and CDR2 YSLEER come from the germline V gene. In DNA, the CDR3 is TGCGCCAGCAGCCCCGTAACAGGGGTTTTAAGCGATGAGCAGTTCTTC. This codes for CASSPVTGVLSDEQFF.

This clonotype was recorded many times. V and J are TRBV20-1 and TRBJ1-5; weak D call: TRBD1 (6 bases). The germline V gene has CDR1 DFQATT and CDR2 SNEGSKA (reference sequence). This CDR3 spans 14 amino acids. V was shortened by 2 bases and J by 4 bases, with 12 bases between the two germline ends. DNA for the CDR3: TGCAGTGCTAGAATGGGGGGGGCTAATCAGCCCCAGCATTTT. It translates to CSARMGGANQPQHF.

In this sample, this clonotype turned up a few times. The chain links TRBV4-3 to TRBJ2-7, with a possible D match to TRBD2 (5 bases). The CDR3 sequence is 14 residues long. Germline V gives CDR1 LGHNA, CDR2 YSLEER. V lost 0 bases, J lost 5 bases, and 11 bases lay in between. The CDR3 region is CASSQELVSHEQYF. The CDR3 DNA is TGCGCCAGCAGCCAAGAACTAGTATCACACGAGCAGTACTTC.

The CDR3 DNA is TGTGCCAGCAATTCCCTAAGGACTAGCGGGAAGACCCAGTACTTC. Translated: CASNSLRTSGKTQYF. The chain has TRBV28 and TRBJ2-5, with 12 bases fitting TRBD2. The CDR3 totals 15 residues. Unmatched junction bases numbered 9, after V lost 7 bases and J lost 6 bases. Germline V gives CDR1 MDHEN, CDR2 SYDVKM.

In its sample, this clonotype was seen a few times. The chain is built from TRBV20-1 and TRBJ2-1, with 7 bases identical to TRBD1. V was pared by 4 bases and J by 2 bases, with 5 bases of the junction left unmatched. The CDR3 loop spans 14 amino acids. Germline CDR1 is DFQATT and CDR2 is SNEGSKA (reference sequence). The CDR3 loop reads CSATGTEAYNEQFF. In DNA, the CDR3 is TGCAGTGCTACCGGGACAGAAGCCTACAATGAGCAGTTCTTC.

The chain employs TRBV5-1 and TRBJ1-2, with D possibly matching TRBD1 (6 bases). V lost 4 bases, J lost 3 bases, and 16 bases lay in between. This CDR3 has 15 residues. CDR1 and CDR2 (germline): SGHRS, YFSETQ. CDR3: CASSGPSQGYYGYTF. In DNA, the CDR3 is TGCGCCAGCAGCGGACCATCACAGGGTTACTATGGCTACACCTTC.

This rearrangement joins TRBV30 to TRBJ2-7; D remains ambiguous. The ends were cut back, 5 bases at V and 7 bases at J, with 15 bases in the middle. Germline lookup yields CDR1 GTSNPN and CDR2 SVGIG (reference sequence). The CDR3 totals 12 residues. CDR3 DNA: TGTGCCTGGGGCCCGGGTCCTCGGGAGCAGTACTTC. Translating gives CAWGPGPREQYF.

There are a few counts of this clonotype. V usage is TRBV9 and J usage is TRBJ2-7; 8 nucleotides align to TRBD1. Germline CDR1 SGDLS, CDR2 YYNGEE. The CDR3 is 12 residues long. After removal of 10 bases from V and 4 bases from J, the junction contained 7 bases not matched to a gene. CDR3 region: CARRDRKYEQYF. DNA for the CDR3: TGTGCCCGCCGGGACAGGAAATACGAGCAGTACTTC.

This chain connects TRBV12-3 or TRBV12-4 to TRBJ1-3; D not resolved. The CDR3 totals 12 residues. V was clipped by 10 bases and J by 0 bases, with 7 bases between them. The CDR3 region is CATRGSGNTIYF. CDR3 DNA sequence: TGTGCCACCCGGGGCTCTGGAAACACCATATATTTT.

The genes are TRBV12-3 or TRBV12-4 and TRBJ1-2; TRBD1 might be the D (5 bases). This CDR3 comprises 13 residues. Trimming stripped 8 bases from V and 7 bases from J, with 17 bases between. The CDR3 DNA reads as TGTGCCAGCGGGCCACGGCCTGGGGGTGGCTACACCTTC. Translated, it gives CASGPRPGGGYTF.

The CDR3 protein is CASSLVLGLVGDEQYF. DNA for the CDR3: TGTGCCAGCAGCTTAGTATTGGGACTAGTGGGCGACGAGCAGTACTTC. This chain links TRBV11-2 with TRBJ2-7; TRBD2 matches at 8 bases. The V gene's germline CDR1 is SGHAT and CDR2 FQNNGV. V shed 1 base and J 5 bases; nucleotides not matched to a gene: 10. The CDR3 is 16 amino acids. Using reference TRBV11-2 and TRBJ2-7 for the parts outside the CDR3, the full variable domain is EAGVAQSPRYKIIEKRQSVAFWCNPISGHATLYWYQQILGQGPKLLIQFQNNGVVDDSQLPKDRFSAERLKGVDSTLKIQPAKLEDSAVYLCASSLVLGLVGDEQYFGPGTRLTVT.